The present TCR beta chain was sequenced within a study of monozygotic twins with inflammatory bowel disease. Study-wide results and caveats: Among twins, concordant and discordant pairs did not differ in repertoire similarity, possibly from limited power.

Per sample, reverse transcription was split into eight reactions. Added by template switching were UMIs that each held a 6-nucleotide sample barcode. Amplification used two nested PCRs: around 15 cycles, then 8 to 10 cycles, on TCRalpha/TCRbeta cDNA. TCRdb re-called the 5' RACE reads; every CDR3 protein appears as one record, without DNA. The sample shows 440,000 or so distinct CDR3 sequences, and 2% to 2.5% sits with its ten largest clones. This CDR3 comprises 19 residues. In germline, CDR1 is SSHAT, CDR2 FNYEAQ (reference sequence). Turning to this clonotype: Antigen unknown.

The chain links TRBV7-7 to TRBJ2-3; no DNA is available, so the TRBD2 call from TCRdb remains unchecked. The sequenced material came from blood. This clonotype was obtained from a human donor with ulcerative colitis or Crohn's disease, or a healthy co-twin of an affected twin (not recorded which). CDR3 loop: CASSPRLAGGPGGKDTQYF.